The source of this T cell receptor (beta chain) is a study of glioma-infiltrating T cells. Trimming pared 2 bases from V and 4 bases from J, leaving 9 bases between. This CDR3 comprises 13 residues. Per germline, CDR1 SQVTM and CDR2 ANQGSEA. As concerns this clonotype: Its antigen remains unidentified.

Findings and caveats of the study: Gliomas, especially low-grade, showed above-expected tissue-blood divergence; non-neoplastic patients showed below.

TCR alpha and beta CDR3 regions were amplified from RNA using iRepertoire nested multiplex PCR. TCRdb processed the multiplex PCR reads anew with MiXCR; each CDR3 protein has one entry. Of about 180,000 distinct CDR3 sequences listed, over 40% are singletons. The specimen was glioma tissue, nonneoplastic brain tissue, or PBMCs (not recorded which). This clonotype was obtained from a human donor with low-grade glioma or glioblastoma, undergoing nonglioma brain surgery, or in good health (not recorded which). This chain connects TRBV29-1 to TRBJ2-1; D not resolved. The CDR3 DNA follows: TGCAGCGTTGAAAGAATCAGATACAATGAGCAGTTCTTC. Protein: CSVERIRYNEQFF.